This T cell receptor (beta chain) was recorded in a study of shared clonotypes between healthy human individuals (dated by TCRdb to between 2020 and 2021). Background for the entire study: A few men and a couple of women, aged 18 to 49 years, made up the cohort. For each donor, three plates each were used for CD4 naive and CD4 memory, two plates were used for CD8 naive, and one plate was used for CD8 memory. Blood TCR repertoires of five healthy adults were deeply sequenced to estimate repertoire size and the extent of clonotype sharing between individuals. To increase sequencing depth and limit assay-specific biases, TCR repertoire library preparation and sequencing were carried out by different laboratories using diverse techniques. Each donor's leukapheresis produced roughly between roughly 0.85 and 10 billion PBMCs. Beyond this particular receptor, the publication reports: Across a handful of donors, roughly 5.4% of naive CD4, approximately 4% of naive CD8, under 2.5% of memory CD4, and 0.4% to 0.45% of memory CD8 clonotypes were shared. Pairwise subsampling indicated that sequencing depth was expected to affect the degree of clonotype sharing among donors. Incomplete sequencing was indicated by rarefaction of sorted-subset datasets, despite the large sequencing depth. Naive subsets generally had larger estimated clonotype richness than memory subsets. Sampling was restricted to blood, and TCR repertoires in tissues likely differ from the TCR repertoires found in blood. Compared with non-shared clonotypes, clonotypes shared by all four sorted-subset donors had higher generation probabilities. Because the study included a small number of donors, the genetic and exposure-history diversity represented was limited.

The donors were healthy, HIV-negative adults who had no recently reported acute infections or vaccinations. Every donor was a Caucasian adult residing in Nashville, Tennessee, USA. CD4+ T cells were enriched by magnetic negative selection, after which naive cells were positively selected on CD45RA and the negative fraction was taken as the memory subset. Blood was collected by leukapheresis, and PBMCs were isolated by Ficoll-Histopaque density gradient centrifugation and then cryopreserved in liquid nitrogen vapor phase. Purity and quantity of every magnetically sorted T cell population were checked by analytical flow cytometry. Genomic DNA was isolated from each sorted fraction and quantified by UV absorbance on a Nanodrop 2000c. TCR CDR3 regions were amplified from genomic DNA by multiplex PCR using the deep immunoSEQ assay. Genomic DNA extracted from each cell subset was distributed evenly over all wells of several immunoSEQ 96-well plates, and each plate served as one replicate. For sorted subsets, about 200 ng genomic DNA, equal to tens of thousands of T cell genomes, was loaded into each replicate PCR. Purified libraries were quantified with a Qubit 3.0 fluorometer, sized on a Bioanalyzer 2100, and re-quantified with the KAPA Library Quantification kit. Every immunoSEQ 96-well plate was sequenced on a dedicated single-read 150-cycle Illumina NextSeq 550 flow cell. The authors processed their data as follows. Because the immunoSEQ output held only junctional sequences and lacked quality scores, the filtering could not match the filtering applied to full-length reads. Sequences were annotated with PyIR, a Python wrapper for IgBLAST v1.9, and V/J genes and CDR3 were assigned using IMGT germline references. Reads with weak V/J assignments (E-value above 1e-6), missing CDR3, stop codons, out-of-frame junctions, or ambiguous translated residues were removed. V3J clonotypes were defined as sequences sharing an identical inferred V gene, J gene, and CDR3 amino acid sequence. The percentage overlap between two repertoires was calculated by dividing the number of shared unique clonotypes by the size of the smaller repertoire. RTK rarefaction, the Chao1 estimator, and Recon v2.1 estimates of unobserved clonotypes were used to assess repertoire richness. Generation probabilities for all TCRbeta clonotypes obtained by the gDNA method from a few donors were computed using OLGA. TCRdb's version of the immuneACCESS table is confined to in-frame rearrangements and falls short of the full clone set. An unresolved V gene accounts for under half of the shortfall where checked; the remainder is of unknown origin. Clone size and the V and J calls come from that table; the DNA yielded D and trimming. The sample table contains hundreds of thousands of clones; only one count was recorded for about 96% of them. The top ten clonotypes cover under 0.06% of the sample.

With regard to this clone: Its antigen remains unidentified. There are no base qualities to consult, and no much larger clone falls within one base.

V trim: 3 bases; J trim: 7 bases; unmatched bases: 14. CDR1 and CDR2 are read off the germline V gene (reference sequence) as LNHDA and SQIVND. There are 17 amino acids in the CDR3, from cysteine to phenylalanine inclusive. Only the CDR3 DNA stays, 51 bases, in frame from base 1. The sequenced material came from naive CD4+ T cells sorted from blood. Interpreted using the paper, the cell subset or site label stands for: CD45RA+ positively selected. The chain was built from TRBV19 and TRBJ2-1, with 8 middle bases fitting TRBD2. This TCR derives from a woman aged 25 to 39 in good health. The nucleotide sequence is TGTGCCAGTAGTATGCGGGCACTAGCGGCCGAAAGAAATGAGCAGTTCTTC. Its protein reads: CASSMRALAAERNEQFF.